This T cell receptor beta chain comes out of a study of blood T cell repertoires in COVID-19. Assay used: immunoSEQ multiplex PCR; TCRdb lists only in-frame clones, some missing. The data contain over 250,000 clones, about 88% of them singletons. The CDR3 sequence is 14 residues long. V was trimmed by 3 bases and J by 5 bases, leaving 14 bases between them. CDR1 and CDR2 (germline): MDHEN, SYDVKM. This clone was recorded only once. The specimen sequenced was PBMCs or T cells enriched from blood (not recorded which). The chain uses TRBV28 and TRBJ2-7; the D gene is possibly TRBD2 (6 bases). The TCR was taken from a woman aged 50 to 60 who had recovered from COVID-19. The CDR3 nucleotides read TGTGCCAGCAGTTTTCGGGGGTTGAGGGACGAGCAGTACTTC. Translation gives CASSFRGLRDEQYF.